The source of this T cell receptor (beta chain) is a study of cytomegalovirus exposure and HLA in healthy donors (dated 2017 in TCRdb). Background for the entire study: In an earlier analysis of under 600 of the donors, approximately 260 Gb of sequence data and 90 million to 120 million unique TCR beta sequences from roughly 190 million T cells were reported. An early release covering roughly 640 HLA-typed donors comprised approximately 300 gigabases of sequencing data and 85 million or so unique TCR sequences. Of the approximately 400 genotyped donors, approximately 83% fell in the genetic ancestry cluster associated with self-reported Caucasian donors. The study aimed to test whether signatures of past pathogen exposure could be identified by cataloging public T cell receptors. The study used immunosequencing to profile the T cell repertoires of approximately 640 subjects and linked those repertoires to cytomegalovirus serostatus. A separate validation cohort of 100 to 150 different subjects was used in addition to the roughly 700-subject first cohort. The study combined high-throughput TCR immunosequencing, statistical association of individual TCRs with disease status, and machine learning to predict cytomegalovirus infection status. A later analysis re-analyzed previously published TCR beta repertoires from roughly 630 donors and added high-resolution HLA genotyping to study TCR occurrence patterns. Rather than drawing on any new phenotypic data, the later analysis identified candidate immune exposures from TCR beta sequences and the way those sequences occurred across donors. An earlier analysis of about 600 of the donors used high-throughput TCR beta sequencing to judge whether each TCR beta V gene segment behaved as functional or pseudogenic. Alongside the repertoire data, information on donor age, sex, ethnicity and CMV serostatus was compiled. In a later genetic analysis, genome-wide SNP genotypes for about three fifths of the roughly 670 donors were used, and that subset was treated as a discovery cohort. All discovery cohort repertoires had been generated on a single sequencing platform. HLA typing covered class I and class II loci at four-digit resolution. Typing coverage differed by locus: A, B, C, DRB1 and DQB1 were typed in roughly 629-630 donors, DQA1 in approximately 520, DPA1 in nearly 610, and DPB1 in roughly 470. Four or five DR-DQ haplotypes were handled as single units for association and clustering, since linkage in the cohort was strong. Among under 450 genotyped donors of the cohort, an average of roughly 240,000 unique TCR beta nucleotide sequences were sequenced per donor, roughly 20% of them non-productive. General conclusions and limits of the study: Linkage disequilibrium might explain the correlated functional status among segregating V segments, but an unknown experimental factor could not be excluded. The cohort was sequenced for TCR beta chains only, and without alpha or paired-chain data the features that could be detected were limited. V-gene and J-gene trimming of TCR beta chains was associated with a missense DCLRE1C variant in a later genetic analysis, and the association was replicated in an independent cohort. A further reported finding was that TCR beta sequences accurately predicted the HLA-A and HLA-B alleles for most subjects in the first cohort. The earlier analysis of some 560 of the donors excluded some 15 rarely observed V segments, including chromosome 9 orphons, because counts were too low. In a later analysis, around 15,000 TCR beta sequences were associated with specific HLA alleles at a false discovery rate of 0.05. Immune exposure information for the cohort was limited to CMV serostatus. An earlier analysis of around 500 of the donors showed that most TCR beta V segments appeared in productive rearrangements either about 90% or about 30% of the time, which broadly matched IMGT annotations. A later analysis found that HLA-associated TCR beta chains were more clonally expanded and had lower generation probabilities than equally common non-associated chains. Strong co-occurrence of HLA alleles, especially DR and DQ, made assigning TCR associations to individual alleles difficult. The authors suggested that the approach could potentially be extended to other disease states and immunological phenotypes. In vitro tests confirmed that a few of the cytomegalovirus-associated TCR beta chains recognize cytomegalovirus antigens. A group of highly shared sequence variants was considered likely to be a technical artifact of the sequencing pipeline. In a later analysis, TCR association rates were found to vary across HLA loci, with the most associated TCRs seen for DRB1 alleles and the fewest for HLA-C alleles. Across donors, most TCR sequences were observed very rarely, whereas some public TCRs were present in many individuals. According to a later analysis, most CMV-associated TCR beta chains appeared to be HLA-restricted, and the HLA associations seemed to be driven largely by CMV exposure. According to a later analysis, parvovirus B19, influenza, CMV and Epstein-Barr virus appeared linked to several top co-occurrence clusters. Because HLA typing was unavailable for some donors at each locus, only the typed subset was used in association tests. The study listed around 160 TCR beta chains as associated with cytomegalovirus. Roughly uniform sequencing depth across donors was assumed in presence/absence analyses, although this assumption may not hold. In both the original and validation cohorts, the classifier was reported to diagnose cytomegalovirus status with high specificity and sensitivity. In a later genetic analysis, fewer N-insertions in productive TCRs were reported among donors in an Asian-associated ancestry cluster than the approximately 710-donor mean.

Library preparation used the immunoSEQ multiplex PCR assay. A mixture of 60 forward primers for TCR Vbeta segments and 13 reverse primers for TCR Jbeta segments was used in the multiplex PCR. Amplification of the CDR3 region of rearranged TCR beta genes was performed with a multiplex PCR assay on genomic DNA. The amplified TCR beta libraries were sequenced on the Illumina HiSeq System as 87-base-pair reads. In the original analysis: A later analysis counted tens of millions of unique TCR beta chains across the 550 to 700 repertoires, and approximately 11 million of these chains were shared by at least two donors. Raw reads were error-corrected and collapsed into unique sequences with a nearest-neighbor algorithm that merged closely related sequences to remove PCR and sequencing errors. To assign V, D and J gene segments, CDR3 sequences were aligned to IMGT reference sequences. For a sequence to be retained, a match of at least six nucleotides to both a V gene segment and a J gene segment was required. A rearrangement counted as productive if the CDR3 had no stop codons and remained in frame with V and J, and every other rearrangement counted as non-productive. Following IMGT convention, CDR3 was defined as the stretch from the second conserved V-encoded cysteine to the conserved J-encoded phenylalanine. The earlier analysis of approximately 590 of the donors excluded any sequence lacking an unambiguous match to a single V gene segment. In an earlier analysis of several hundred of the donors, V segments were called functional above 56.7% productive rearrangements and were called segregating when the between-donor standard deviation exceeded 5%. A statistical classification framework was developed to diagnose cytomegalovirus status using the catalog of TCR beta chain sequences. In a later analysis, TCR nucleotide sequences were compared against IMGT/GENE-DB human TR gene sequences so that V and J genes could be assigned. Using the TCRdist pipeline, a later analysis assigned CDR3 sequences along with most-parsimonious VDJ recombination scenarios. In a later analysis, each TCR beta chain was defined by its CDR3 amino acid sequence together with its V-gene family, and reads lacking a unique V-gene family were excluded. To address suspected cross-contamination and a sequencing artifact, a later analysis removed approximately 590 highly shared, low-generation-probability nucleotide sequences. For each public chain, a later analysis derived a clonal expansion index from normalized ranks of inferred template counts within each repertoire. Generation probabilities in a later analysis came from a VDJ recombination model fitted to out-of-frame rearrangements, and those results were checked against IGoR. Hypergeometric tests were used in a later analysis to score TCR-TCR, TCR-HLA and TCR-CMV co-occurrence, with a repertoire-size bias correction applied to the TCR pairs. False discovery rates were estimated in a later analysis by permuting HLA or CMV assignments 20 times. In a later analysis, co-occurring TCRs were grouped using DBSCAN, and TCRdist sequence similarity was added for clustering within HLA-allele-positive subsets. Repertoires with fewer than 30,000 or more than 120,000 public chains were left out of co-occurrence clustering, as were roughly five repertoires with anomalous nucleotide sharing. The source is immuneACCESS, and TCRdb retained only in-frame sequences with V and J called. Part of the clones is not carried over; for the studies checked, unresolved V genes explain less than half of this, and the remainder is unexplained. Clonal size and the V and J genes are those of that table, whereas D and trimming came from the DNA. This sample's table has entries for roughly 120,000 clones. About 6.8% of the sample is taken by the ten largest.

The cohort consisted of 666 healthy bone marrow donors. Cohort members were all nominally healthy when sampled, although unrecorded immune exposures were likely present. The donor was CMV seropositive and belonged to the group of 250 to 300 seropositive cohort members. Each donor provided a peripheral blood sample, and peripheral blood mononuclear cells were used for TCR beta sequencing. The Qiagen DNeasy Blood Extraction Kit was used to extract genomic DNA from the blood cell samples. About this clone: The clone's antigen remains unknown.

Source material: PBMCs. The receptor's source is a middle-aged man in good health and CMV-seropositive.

The CDR3 protein sequence reads: CASSLYGRPYEQYF. The bases are TGTGCCAGCAGTTTATACGGCAGGCCCTACGAGCAGTACTTC. The V gene is TRBV27 and the J gene is TRBJ2-7; a confident D gene designation cannot be given. CDR1 MNHEY and CDR2 SMNVEV are derived from the germline V gene (reference sequence). The CDR3 goes from the cysteine to the phenylalanine over 14 residues. Just the 42-base CDR3 DNA is kept, in frame starting at base 1. V is clipped by 1 base and J by 2 bases, and the sequence between their germline boundaries is 9 bases long.